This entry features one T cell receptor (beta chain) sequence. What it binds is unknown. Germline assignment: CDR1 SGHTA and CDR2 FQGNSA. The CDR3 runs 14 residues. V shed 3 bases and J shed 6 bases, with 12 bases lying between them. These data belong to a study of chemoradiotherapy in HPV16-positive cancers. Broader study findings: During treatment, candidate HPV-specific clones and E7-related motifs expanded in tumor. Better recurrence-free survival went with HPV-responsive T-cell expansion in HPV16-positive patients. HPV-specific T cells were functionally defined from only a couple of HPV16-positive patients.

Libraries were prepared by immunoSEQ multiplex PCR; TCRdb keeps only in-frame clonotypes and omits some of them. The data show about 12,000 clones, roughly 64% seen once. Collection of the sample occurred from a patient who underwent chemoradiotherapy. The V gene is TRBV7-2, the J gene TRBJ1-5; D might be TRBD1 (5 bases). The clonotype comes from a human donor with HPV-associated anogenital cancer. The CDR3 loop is CASSFGQGGQPQHF. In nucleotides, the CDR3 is TGTGCCAGCAGCTTTGGGCAGGGTGGTCAGCCCCAGCATTTT. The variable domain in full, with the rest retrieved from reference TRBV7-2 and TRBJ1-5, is GAGVSQSPSNKVTEKGKDVELRCDPISGHTALYWYRQSLGQGLEFLIYFQGNSAPDKSGLPSDRFSAERTGGSVSTLTIQRTQQEDSAVYLCASSFGQGGQPQHFGDGTRLSIL.